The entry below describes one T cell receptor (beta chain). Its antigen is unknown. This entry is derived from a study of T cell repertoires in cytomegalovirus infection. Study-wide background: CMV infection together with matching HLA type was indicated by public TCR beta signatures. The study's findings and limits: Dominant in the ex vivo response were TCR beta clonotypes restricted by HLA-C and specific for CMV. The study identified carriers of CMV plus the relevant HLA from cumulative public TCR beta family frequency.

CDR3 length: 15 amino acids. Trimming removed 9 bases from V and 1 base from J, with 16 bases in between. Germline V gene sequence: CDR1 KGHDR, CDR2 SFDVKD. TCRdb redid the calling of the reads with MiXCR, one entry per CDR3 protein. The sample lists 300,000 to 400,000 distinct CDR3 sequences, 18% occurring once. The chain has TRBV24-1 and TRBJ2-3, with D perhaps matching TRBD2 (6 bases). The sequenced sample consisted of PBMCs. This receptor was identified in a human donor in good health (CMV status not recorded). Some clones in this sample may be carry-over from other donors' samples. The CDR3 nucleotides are TGTGCCACCGAGGTTAGCGGAGGGGGCACAGATACGCAGTATTTT. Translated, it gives CATEVSGGGTDTQYF.